This T cell receptor beta chain was sequenced for a study of shared clonotypes between healthy human individuals. Study observations and caveats: The donor pool, a small one, limited the genetic and exposure-history diversity represented. The study sampled only blood, and tissue repertoires likely differ.

For this clone: The target antigen is unknown.

CDR1 MNHEY and CDR2 SMNVEV come from the germline V gene (reference sequence). After removal of 5 bases from V and 3 bases from J, the junction contained 11 bases not matched to a gene. The CDR3 contains 16 residues. At the deep level, the assay was run. Assay: immunoSEQ multiplex PCR; the TCRdb copy retains only in-frame clones and omits some. The sample includes roughly 2 million clones, less than 95% of them seen just once. CD45RO negativity and positive selection for CCR7 defined naive CD8 cells, a population that excluded terminally differentiated effector memory CD45RA+ cells. Sequencing used naive CD8+ T cells sorted from blood. The sequence derives from a man between 18 and 29 years old in good health. The chain recombines TRBV27 with TRBJ2-7, with 9 nucleotides matching TRBD2. The CDR3, as DNA: TGTGCCAGCAGTCCGACGGGGTTAGCGGGAGTCTACGAGCAGTACTTC. It specifies CASSPTGLAGVYEQYF.